This TCR beta chain was sequenced during a study of response to subunit inactivated influenza vaccine. The CDR3 is 18 residues long. The germline V gene has CDR1 MNHEY and CDR2 SMNVEV (reference sequence). Trimming removed 0 bases at V and 4 bases at J, with 18 bases between. TCRdb ran MiXCR on the RT-PCR reads and lists one entry per CDR3 protein. The sample holds roughly 160,000 distinct CDR3 sequences; about 10% are singletons and the top ten take about a third. This clonotype was observed a handful of times. The receptor was isolated from a man between 50 and 69 years old who received an inactivated influenza vaccine. This sequence joins TRBV27 and TRBJ2-2, with a tentative D call TRBD2 (5 bases). The material sequenced was CD8+ T cells sorted from PBMCs, taken around 25 months after vaccination. CDR3 region: CASSLSRFRGEPTGELFF. In DNA form, the CDR3 reads TGTGCCAGCAGTTTATCGAGGTTCCGGGGAGAACCCACCGGGGAGCTGTTTTTT.